These 16 T cell receptor beta chains share one sample of origin, sequenced in a study of T cells after yellow fever vaccination. Each CDR3 protein gets one entry after TCRdb re-called the 5' RACE reads with MiXCR. Of 350,000 to 550,000 distinct CDR3 sequences detected, 15% to 20% appear once; the ten largest clones hold over 15%. The sequences come from PBMCs, collected before the yellow fever booster vaccination. The receptors were gathered from a young man who received the YFV17D yellow fever vaccine.

The chain is built from TRBV24-1 and TRBJ2-3; D is undetermined. The CDR3 runs to 12 residues. Germline CDR1 is KGHDR and CDR2 is SFDVKD. Trimming took off 5 bases at V and 6 bases at J, with 8 bases between the two ends. As DNA, the CDR3 is TGTGCCACCAGTGCGGAGACGGATACGCAGTATTTT. Translated, it gives CATSAETDTQYF.

There are many counts of this clonotype. The chain carries TRBV20-1 and TRBJ1-1, with D perhaps matching TRBD1 (6 bases). V dropped 6 bases and J dropped 0 bases, with 17 bases sitting between them. Germline V lookup: CDR1 DFQATT, CDR2 SNEGSKA (reference sequence). The CDR3 loop spans 15 amino acids. CDR3 in DNA: TGCAGTGCAAGGGGGTGGGAGGGGATGAACACTGAAGCTTTCTTT. It translates to CSARGWEGMNTEAFF.

This clonotype was observed many times. The V gene is TRBV6-5, the J gene TRBJ2-2, with D maybe TRBD2 (5 bases). Trimming cost V 5 bases and J 8 bases, with 6 bases left between them. The germline V gene has CDR1 MNHEY and CDR2 SVGAGI. This CDR3 spans 11 amino acids. CDR3 sequence (DNA): TGTGCCAGCAGTCGGGGAGGGGAGCTGTTTTTT. Translating gives CASSRGGELFF.

This chain joins TRBV12-3 or TRBV12-4 and TRBJ2-7; TRBD1 or TRBD2 may be the D gene (5 bases each). Trimming took off 6 bases at V and 8 bases at J, with 23 bases between the two ends. This CDR3 region has 15 residues. The CDR3, as DNA: TGTGCCAGCAGCTACCCACGGCAGGGAGTGGAAAAGCAGTACTTC. Amino acid sequence: CASSYPRQGVEKQYF.

The rearrangement links TRBV7-9 to TRBJ2-1, with 8 bases that match TRBD2. CDR3 length: 15 residues. Germline V gene sequence: CDR1 SEHNR, CDR2 FQNEAQ (reference sequence). Losses at the gene ends were 5 bases for V and 5 bases for J; bases not matched to a gene: 8. CDR3 region: CASSPRGGSDNEQFF. CDR3 DNA: TGTGCCAGCAGCCCCCGGGGGGGTTCAGACAATGAGCAGTTCTTC.

J is TRBJ2-7 and V is TRBV28; 9 positions match TRBD1. Germline V gene sequence: CDR1 MDHEN, CDR2 SYDVKM. The CDR3 length is 15 residues. The V and J ends lost 6 bases and 2 bases, in that order; junction bases with no gene match: 8. The CDR3 loop reads CASSDLRDRAYEQYV. The CDR3 DNA follows: TGTGCCAGCAGCGACCTCCGGGACAGGGCCTACGAGCAGTACGTC.

This clonotype was counted between two and nine times. This sequence joins TRBV6-5 and TRBJ1-1; no firm D call. This CDR3 is built from 15 residues. Germline CDR1 MNHEY, CDR2 SVGAGI. V was shortened by 0 bases and J by 2 bases, with 10 bases between the two germline ends. CDR3 nucleotides: TGTGCCAGCAGTTACTCGGGCAGCTCAAACACTGAAGCTTTCTTT. As protein: CASSYSGSSNTEAFF.

This clonotype has just a few counts. This sequence joins TRBV12-5 and TRBJ2-7, with D maybe TRBD1 (5 bases). The CDR3 is 15 residues long. Trimming took off 0 bases at V and 7 bases at J, with 16 bases between the two ends. CDR1 is LGHNT and CDR2 is FRNRAP in the germline V gene. The CDR3 reads CASGLVGFPGLEQYF. CDR3 nucleotide sequence: TGTGCTAGTGGTTTGGTTGGTTTCCCAGGGTTAGAGCAGTACTTC.

The V call is TRBV4-3, the J call TRBJ1-1, with 8 nucleotides matching TRBD1. Germline trimming cut 4 bases from V and 2 bases from J; bases unmatched to any gene: 6. This CDR3 contains 15 residues. The V gene's germline CDR1 is LGHNA and CDR2 YSLEER. CDR3 bases: TGCGCCAGCAGCCCCCATACAGGGGGTAACACTGAAGCTTTCTTT. Translating it yields CASSPHTGGNTEAFF.

This clonotype has more than one count but fewer than ten. The genes are TRBV7-2 and TRBJ2-5, with 8 bases aligning to TRBD2. The CDR3 length is 17 residues. Germline-derived CDR1 and CDR2 are SGHTA and FQGNSA. J gave up 7 bases and V 5 bases, and 18 bases lay outside the gene matches. For the CDR3, the DNA is TGTGCCAGCAGCCCACCGGGACTAGTTACCGTCCGTGGGACCCAGTACTTC. Amino acid sequence: CASSPPGLVTVRGTQYF.

The table lists this clonotype with a few counts. The chain has TRBV9 and TRBJ1-1; the match to TRBD1 covers 7 bases. Germline V lookup: CDR1 SGDLS, CDR2 YYNGEE. The CDR3 covers 16 residues. Losses at the gene ends were 3 bases for V and 0 bases for J; bases not matched to a gene: 8. CDR3 nucleotides: TGTGCCAGCAGCGCCCGCTCAGGGGGTTTGAACACTGAAGCTTTCTTT. It translates to CASSARSGGLNTEAFF.

This rearrangement joins TRBV7-9 to TRBJ2-5, with 7 bases lining up with TRBD1. This CDR3 is 14 amino acids long. Germline V gene data show CDR1 as SEHNR and CDR2 as FQNEAQ (reference sequence). After removal of 8 bases from V and 6 bases from J, the junction contained 12 bases not matched to a gene. The CDR3 nucleotides are TGTGCCAGCGGGGCCGGGACAGATAAGAAGACCCAGTACTTC. Translated, it gives CASGAGTDKKTQYF. The whole variable domain, filled in from reference TRBV7-9 and TRBJ2-5, reads DTGVSQNPRHKITKRGQNVTFRCDPISEHNRLYWYRQTLGQGPEFLTYFQNEAQLEKSRLLSDRFSAERPKGSFSTLEIQRTEQGDSAMYLCASGAGTDKKTQYFGPGTRLLVL.

This clonotype was seen a handful of times. This chain joins TRBV2 and TRBJ2-3, with D possibly matching TRBD1 (6 bases). Germline V lookup: CDR1 SNHLY, CDR2 FYNNEI. Trimming removed 4 bases at V and 0 bases at J, with 14 bases between. The CDR3 has 16 residues. DNA for the CDR3: TGTGCCAGCAGTGGACCCAGGGGTGCAAGCACAGATACGCAGTATTTT. It specifies CASSGPRGASTDTQYF.

The chain recombines TRBV20-1 with TRBJ1-1, with D maybe TRBD1 (6 bases). CDR1 DFQATT and CDR2 SNEGSKA come from the germline V gene (reference sequence). The CDR3 is made up of 14 amino acids. V gave up 7 bases and J gave up 4 bases, with 19 bases separating them. CDR3 in amino acids: CSGKTGHPSTEAFF. The CDR3 DNA sequence: TGCAGTGGCAAGACGGGACATCCCTCCACTGAAGCTTTCTTT.

This clonotype was recorded a few times. This chain joins TRBV12-3 or TRBV12-4 and TRBJ2-7; 9 nucleotides align to TRBD2. The CDR3 is 14 residues long. V was clipped by 5 bases and J by 3 bases; unmatched bases: 5. The CDR3 loop is CASSKRGGDYEQYF. The CDR3 coding sequence is TGTGCCAGCAGTAAGCGCGGGGGGGACTACGAGCAGTACTTC.

The chain joins TRBV20-1 to TRBJ1-1; D may be TRBD1 (5 bases). Trimming left V 6 bases short and J 2 bases short, with 16 bases between. In germline, CDR1 is DFQATT, CDR2 SNEGSKA (reference sequence). CDR3 size: 14 residues. CDR3 region: CSAEATGTNTEAFF. In DNA, the CDR3 is TGCAGTGCGGAGGCCACCGGGACTAACACTGAAGCTTTCTTT.